This TCR beta chain was captured by sequencing in a study of T cells in Graves' hyperthyroidism and ophthalmopathy. The V and J ends lost 3 bases and 7 bases respectively, with 17 bases between them. The CDR3 spans 15 residues. Per germline, CDR1 SGHVS and CDR2 FQNEAQ. Researchers barred patients who had uncontrolled infection, other autoimmune disease, pregnancy or lactation. Diagnostic assessment was based on clinical symptoms, serum thyroxine and TRAb, thyroid ultrasound and orbital computed tomography. Overall study results and limits: Most expanded thyroid clonotypes above 0.001 recurred in blood. Ophthalmopathy prediction by the model preceded onset by a median approximately 5.9 months.

As to this clonotype: Antigen unknown.

The investigators amplified TCR beta CDR3 regions from RNA transcripts. HTBI primers were the set used in a first-round RT-PCR of the TCR CDR3. One entry per CDR3 protein results from TCRdb running MiXCR on the multiplex PCR reads. The repertoire consists of some 460,000 distinct CDR3 sequences, with approximately 15% occurring once and the leading ten covering approximately 7.5%. The sample comprised blood. The sequence was collected from a woman aged 18-29 years with Graves' hyperthyroidism. The V gene is TRBV7-8, the J gene TRBJ2-3; perhaps TRBD1 as D (5 bases). CDR3 in DNA: TGTGCCAGCAGCTTCTCAGGGTTTGGGGTACATACGCAGTATTTT. Translated: CASSFSGFGVHTQYF.